Listed here is a single TCR beta chain. These data are taken from a study of OX40 agonist ivuxolimab in advanced cancers. Assay used: immunoSEQ multiplex PCR; TCRdb lists only in-frame clones, some missing. The data contain roughly 45,000 clones, about 85% of them singletons. The CDR3 runs 15 residues. Trimming removed 10 bases from V and 3 bases from J, with 22 bases in between. Germline CDR1 reads SEHNR; CDR2 reads FQNEAQ (reference sequence). The sample consisted of CD4+ or CD8+ T cells sorted from blood, taken in a trial of the OX40 agonist ivuxolimab. The rearrangement joins TRBV7-9 to TRBJ2-7; weak D call: TRBD1 (6 bases). This clonotype originated in an adult with an advanced solid tumor such as melanoma, head and neck, liver or kidney cancer. The CDR3 protein is CAIEVQGTPDYEQYF. Here the CDR3 DNA reads TGTGCCATTGAGGTTCAGGGGACGCCTGACTACGAGCAGTACTTC.